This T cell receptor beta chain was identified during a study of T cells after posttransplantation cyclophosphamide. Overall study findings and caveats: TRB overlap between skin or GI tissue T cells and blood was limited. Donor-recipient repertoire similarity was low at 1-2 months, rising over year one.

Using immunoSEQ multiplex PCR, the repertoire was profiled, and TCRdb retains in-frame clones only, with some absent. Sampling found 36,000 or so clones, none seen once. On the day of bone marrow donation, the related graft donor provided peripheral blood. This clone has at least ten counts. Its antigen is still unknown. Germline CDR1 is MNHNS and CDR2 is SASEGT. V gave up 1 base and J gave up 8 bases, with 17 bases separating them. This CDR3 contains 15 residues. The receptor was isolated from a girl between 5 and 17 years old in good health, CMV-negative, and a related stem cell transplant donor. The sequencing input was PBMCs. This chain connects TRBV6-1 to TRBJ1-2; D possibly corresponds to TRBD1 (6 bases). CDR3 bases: TGTGCCAGCAGTGAAGAAGGAGTCAGGGGTAAGGGCTACACCTTC. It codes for CASSEEGVRGKGYTF.